Listed below are T cell receptor beta chains from one sample, sequenced in a study of shared clonotypes between healthy human individuals. Here immunoSEQ multiplex PCR was the method, and the copy in TCRdb shows in-frame clones only, minus some. Of about 750,000 clones in the sample, almost 95% were seen once. The sequencing input was naive CD8+ T cells sorted from blood. The source of these receptors is a man aged 25 to 40 in good health. Each CDR3 is given with its conserved first and last residue. A D gene is named only where the DNA matches it firmly. Clone size is given for some rows only: seen once, a few or many times, or a class if the clone is expanded.

CDR3 DNA | CDR3 protein | V gene | clone size | J gene | D gene
TGTGCCAGCAGTAGTGGACCGAATGAAGCTTTCTTT | CASSSGPNEAFF | TRBV7-9 | NA | TRBJ1-1 | NA
TGTGCCAGCAGCTTGGAGGGGATGATCCTTGAAGCTTTCTTT | CASSLEGMILEAFF | TRBV4-2 | NA | TRBJ1-1 | NA
NA | CASSLPPGTNFGNEQFF | TRBV7-2 | NA | TRBJ2-1 | NA
TGTGCCAGCAGGGATTCACCGGATACGCAGTATTTT | CASRDSPDTQYF | TRBV27 | NA | TRBJ2-3 | NA
TGTGCTAGTGGTCCATCACAGGTAAGGTCGGAGGATGGCAATCAGCCCCAGCATTTT | CASGPSQVRSEDGNQPQHF | TRBV12-5 | NA | TRBJ1-5 | NA
TGTGCCAGCAGTTTAGCATGGGGGGCCTGGTATCAGCCCCAGCATTTT | CASSLAWGAWYQPQHF | TRBV28 | NA | TRBJ1-5 | NA
TGTGCCAGCAGCCAATGGGCGGCGTTACGGGATACGCAGTATTTT | CASSQWAALRDTQYF | TRBV7-2 | NA | TRBJ2-3 | NA
TGTGCCAGCAGCGCCTCCAGACTGAACACAGATACGCAGTATTTT | CASSASRLNTDTQYF | TRBV9 | NA | TRBJ2-3 | NA
TGTGCCAGCAGCTTAGATTGGCTGGTGCGGGACTACAATGAGCAGTTCTTC | CASSLDWLVRDYNEQFF | TRBV11-2 | NA | TRBJ2-1 | NA
TGTGCCAGCAGCCACCGGGCCACTGACTACGAGCAGTACTTC | CASSHRATDYEQYF | TRBV5-6 | few | TRBJ2-7 | NA
TGTGCCAGCAGTGGTGCACCCGCGGGGACTGAAGCTTTCTTT | CASSGAPAGTEAFF | TRBV6-7 | NA | TRBJ1-1 | NA
TGTGCCACCAGCAGAGGAATGGGGGACGAGCAGTACTTC | CATSRGMGDEQYF | TRBV15 | NA | TRBJ2-7 | NA
TGTGCCTGGGCTGACAGGGGGGTTTTGGAGACCCAGTACTTC | CAWADRGVLETQYF | TRBV30 | NA | TRBJ2-5 | TRBD1
TGTGCCATCAGTGACCTAGGCAGTTTAGAGACCCAGTACTTC | CAISDLGSLETQYF | TRBV10-3 | NA | TRBJ2-5 | NA
TGTGCCAGCAGCTGGGACCTTTACGAGCAGTACTTC | CASSWDLYEQYF | TRBV5-5 | few | TRBJ2-7 | NA
TGTGCCAGCGGGAACCGGGCACCAGATGAGCAGTTCTTC | CASGNRAPDEQFF | TRBV27 | NA | TRBJ2-1 | NA
TGTGCCAGCAGCTTGGGGACAGGGGGCGAAGATACGCAGTATTTT | CASSLGTGGEDTQYF | TRBV7-3 | NA | TRBJ2-3 | TRBD1
TGTGCCAGCGGGGTCGGGTCTGGAAACACCATATATTTT | CASGVGSGNTIYF | TRBV5-5 | NA | TRBJ1-3 | NA
TGTGCCAGCAGTTACGGGCCAGGGCCCGAAACTTACTTC | CASSYGPGPETYF | TRBV6-5 | NA | TRBJ2-7 | NA
TGTGCCAGCAGCCCCGGGGCCCGTCACGAGCAGTACTTC | CASSPGARHEQYF | TRBV27 | NA | TRBJ2-7 | NA
TGTGCCACCAGCGGATCCCGGGGGACAGGGGGCCGCGAGCAGTACTTC | CATSGSRGTGGREQYF | TRBV15 | NA | TRBJ2-7 | TRBD1
TGTGCCAGCAGTAGGGAGAACCAAGAGACCCAGTACTTC | CASSRENQETQYF | TRBV28 | NA | TRBJ2-5 | NA
TGCGCCAGCAGCTTGTTTGAGGGAATCGGGACTGAAGCTTTCTTT | CASSLFEGIGTEAFF | TRBV5-1 | NA | TRBJ1-1 | NA
TGTGCCGGCAAAGGGACAGGGGAGGGTGAAAAACTGTTTTTT | CAGKGTGEGEKLFF | TRBV11-2 | NA | TRBJ1-4 | TRBD1
TGTGCCAGCAGCTTAGGGCAGAGCTCTGGAAACACCATATATTTT | CASSLGQSSGNTIYF | TRBV13 | NA | TRBJ1-3 | NA
TGTGCCAGCAGCTTGGGACAGGGGATTTACAATGAGCAGTTCTTC | CASSLGQGIYNEQFF | TRBV7-3 | NA | TRBJ2-1 | TRBD1
TGTGCCAGCAGCCGAGAACGCGGGGAAAAACTGTTTTTT | CASSRERGEKLFF | TRBV11-1 | NA | TRBJ1-4 | NA
TGTGCCAGCAGCCCACGACAGGCCCCCTACGAGCAGTACTTC | CASSPRQAPYEQYF | TRBV11-2 | NA | TRBJ2-7 | NA
TGTGCCAGCAGCTTACCGACTAGCGGGAGCTCCTACAATGAGCAGTTCTTC | CASSLPTSGSSYNEQFF | TRBV7-2 | NA | TRBJ2-1 | TRBD2
TGTGCCAGCAGGGCCCAGGGACTTTACACCGGGGAGCTGTTTTTT | CASRAQGLYTGELFF | TRBV7-9 | NA | TRBJ2-2 | NA
TGTGCTAGCAGCTTACAAGGTGCCACCTACGAGCAGTACTTC | CASSLQGATYEQYF | TRBV7-7 | NA | TRBJ2-7 | NA
TGCAGCGTGCGATCTATCGAAACGGAAAACACCATATATTTT | CSVRSIETENTIYF | TRBV29-1 | NA | TRBJ1-3 | NA
TGTGCCAGCAGCCACGACAGGGTGCACACCGGGGAGCTGTTTTTT | CASSHDRVHTGELFF | TRBV28 | NA | TRBJ2-2 | TRBD1
TGTGCCAGCAGCCACTTACAGGGGGACACTGAAGCTTTCTTT | CASSHLQGDTEAFF | TRBV7-9 | NA | TRBJ1-1 | TRBD1
TGTGCCAGCAGTGAAAAGGGCTTTGCGCGGGAGCAGTACTTC | CASSEKGFAREQYF | TRBV2 | NA | TRBJ2-7 | NA
TGTGCCAGCAGTTTTCATAACCGACTCACCGGGGAGCTGTTTTTT | CASSFHNRLTGELFF | TRBV28 | NA | TRBJ2-2 | NA
TGCGCCAGCAGCCCCGGCCCCGGGTACCAAGAGACCCAGTACTTC | CASSPGPGYQETQYF | TRBV4-1 | NA | TRBJ2-5 | NA
TGTGCCAGCGGAGGACAGGTGGCGTTTTTT | CASGGQVAFF | TRBV2 | few | TRBJ1-4 | TRBD1
TGTGCCAGCAGTTTAGAGGTAGTAATGAACACTGAAGCTTTCTTT | CASSLEVVMNTEAFF | TRBV28 | NA | TRBJ1-1 | NA
TGTGCCAGCAGGGGATACAACGGCACAGATACGCAGTATTTT | CASRGYNGTDTQYF | TRBV5-6 | NA | TRBJ2-3 | NA
TGTGCCACCAGCAGAGATAGACGGGCCGACCCCTACAATGAGCAGTTCTTC | CATSRDRRADPYNEQFF | TRBV15 | NA | TRBJ2-1 | NA
TGTGCCAGCAGCTTTTTTTGGGGAGCTGCGGGTAATGAAAAACTGTTTTTT | CASSFFWGAAGNEKLFF | TRBV7-8 | NA | TRBJ1-4 | NA
TGTGCCAGCAGCCACCGGGACAGGGGGCATGATGAAAAACTGTTTTTT | CASSHRDRGHDEKLFF | TRBV11-2 | NA | TRBJ1-4 | TRBD1
TGCGCCAGCAGCTTGGTGGGCCCCGCGGATGAGCAGTTCTTC | CASSLVGPADEQFF | TRBV5-1 | NA | TRBJ2-1 | NA
TGTGCCATCAGTGAGCCCCCAGACAGGGGAGACGAGCAGTACTTC | CAISEPPDRGDEQYF | TRBV10-3 | NA | TRBJ2-7 | TRBD1
TGTGCCAGCAGTTTATCCTACGACAGCCATGAGCAGTTCTTC | CASSLSYDSHEQFF | TRBV27 | NA | TRBJ2-1 | NA
TGTGCCAGCTCACCACCGACGCCCCAGGATCCGGGCGAGACCCAGTACTTC | CASSPPTPQDPGETQYF | TRBV18 | few | TRBJ2-5 | NA
TGTGCCAGCAAAACTGAGGAATGGACCTACAATGAGCAGTTCTTC | CASKTEEWTYNEQFF | TRBV28 | NA | TRBJ2-1 | NA
TGTGCCAGCAGCTTAGGGAGCGGGAGCTCCTACAATGAGCAGTTCTTC | CASSLGSGSSYNEQFF | TRBV7-8 | NA | TRBJ2-1 | TRBD2
TGTGCCAGCAGTTTATTTCGGACCCGTACGCAGTATTTT | CASSLFRTRTQYF | TRBV27 | NA | TRBJ2-3 | NA